A single sample gave rise to the 23 T cell receptor beta chains below, sequenced in a study of spatial heterogeneity in lung cancer. Time point described: blood at routine non-recurrence follow-up after resection. MiXCR, applied by TCRdb to the 5' RACE reads, yields one record per CDR3 protein. This repertoire shows under 150,000 distinct CDR3 sequences, 10% to 11% found once; its top ten account for 20% to 25%. The source was PBMCs, collected at follow-up. All receptors derive from a female donor with early-stage non-small cell lung cancer.

This clonotype came up a few times. The chain recombines TRBV12-3 or TRBV12-4 with TRBJ2-1; TRBD2 agrees at 12 bases. Unmatched junction bases numbered 5, after V lost 3 bases and J lost 8 bases. The CDR3 covers 15 residues. The CDR3 sequence is CASSFSSGRGYEQFF. In DNA, the CDR3 is TGTGCCAGCAGTTTTTCTAGCGGGAGGGGGTATGAGCAGTTCTTC.

This clonotype was detected ten times or more. The chain combines TRBV11-2 with TRBJ2-1, with 7 bases aligning to TRBD1. Losses at the gene ends were 1 base for V and 5 bases for J; bases not matched to a gene: 5. The CDR3 sequence is 15 residues long. The germline gives CDR1 SGHAT, CDR2 FQNNGV. The CDR3 loop reads CASSLVGQINNEQFF. The CDR3 bases are TGTGCCAGCAGCTTAGTGGGACAGATAAACAATGAGCAGTTCTTC.

The J gene is TRBJ1-2, the V gene TRBV20-1; TRBD1 matches at 7 bases. Per germline, CDR1 DFQATT and CDR2 SNEGSKA (reference sequence). The CDR3 has 16 residues. The J segment lost 1 base and the V segment lost 3 bases, leaving 11 bases of the junction unmatched. As DNA, the CDR3 is TGCAGTGCTAGTTTGGGACAGACCGAAAATAACTATGGCTACACCTTC. Translating gives CSASLGQTENNYGYTF.

The chain is built from TRBV27 and TRBJ1-5; D might be TRBD1 (6 bases). The CDR3 has 15 amino acids. Per the germline V gene, CDR1 is MNHEY and CDR2 is SMNVEV (reference sequence). The V end lost 5 bases, the J end lost 2 bases, and 13 bases lay between the germline ends. CDR3 sequence (DNA): TGTGCCAGCAGTCCCTACAGGGCCCGCAATCAGCCCCAGCATTTT. Translating gives CASSPYRARNQPQHF.

This clonotype was recorded a few times. The J gene is TRBJ2-4, the V gene TRBV6-6, with 12 bases matching TRBD2. The CDR3 sequence is 13 residues long. Germline CDR1 and CDR2: MNHNY and SVGAGI (reference sequence). J gave up 14 bases and V 6 bases, and 8 bases lay outside the gene matches. Written as DNA, the CDR3 is TGTGCCAGCAGCCCTGGACTAGCGGGACCGGAGTACTTC. Protein sequence: CASSPGLAGPEYF.

The CDR3 loop is CASTPRRDYNSPLHF. CDR3 coding DNA: TGTGCCAGCACCCCGCGGAGGGACTATAATTCACCCCTCCACTTT. The J gene is TRBJ1-6, the V gene TRBV12-3 or TRBV12-4; the D is unclear. CDR3 length equals 15 residues. The V end lost 7 bases, the J end lost 3 bases, and 13 bases lay between the germline ends.

The V and J genes are TRBV7-9 and TRBJ1-5, with 7 bases that match TRBD1. Trimming took 4 bases from V and 0 from J; bases not matched to a gene: 3. Germline V gene data show CDR1 as SEHNR and CDR2 as FQNEAQ (reference sequence). This CDR3 region has 15 residues. Here the CDR3 DNA reads TGTGCCAGCAGCTCGGGACAGCATAGCAATCAGCCCCAGCATTTT. Translating it yields CASSSGQHSNQPQHF.

Ten or more counts support this clonotype. The V gene is TRBV11-2, the J gene TRBJ2-1; 10 nucleotides match TRBD2. From germline, CDR1 is SGHAT and CDR2 FQNNGV. Unmatched junction bases numbered 7, after V lost 1 base and J lost 7 bases. This CDR3 region has 16 residues. CDR3 DNA: TGTGCCAGCAGCTTAGGAGCGGGAGGGCCGGGAAATGAGCAGTTCTTC. The encoded protein is CASSLGAGGPGNEQFF. The full variable domain, in which reference TRBV11-2 and TRBJ2-1 provide the parts outside the CDR3, is EAGVAQSPRYKIIEKRQSVAFWCNPISGHATLYWYQQILGQGPKLLIQFQNNGVVDDSQLPKDRFSAERLKGVDSTLKIQPAKLEDSAVYLCASSLGAGGPGNEQFFGPGTRLTVL.

The chain is built from TRBV12-3 or TRBV12-4 and TRBJ1-6, with TRBD1 matching 7 bases. V lost 4 bases to trimming and J lost 5 bases; unmatched junction nucleotides: 5. This CDR3 has 15 amino acids. DNA of the CDR3: TGTGCCAGCAGTTCCTACAGGGGAAATAATTCACCCCTCCACTTT. Protein: CASSSYRGNNSPLHF.

This chain links TRBV11-2 with TRBJ2-7; D assignment may be TRBD1 or TRBD2 (5 bases each). This CDR3 spans 14 amino acids. Trimming cost V 1 base and J 3 bases, with 10 bases left between them. Germline CDR1 SGHAT, CDR2 FQNNGV. As DNA, the CDR3 is TGTGCCAGCAGCTTAGCTGCAGGGAGCTACGAGCAGTACTTC. This translates into CASSLAAGSYEQYF. Drawing the rest from reference TRBV11-2 and TRBJ2-7, the complete variable domain is EAGVAQSPRYKIIEKRQSVAFWCNPISGHATLYWYQQILGQGPKLLIQFQNNGVVDDSQLPKDRFSAERLKGVDSTLKIQPAKLEDSAVYLCASSLAAGSYEQYFGPGTRLTVT.

This clonotype occurred a few times. The rearrangement links TRBV20-1 to TRBJ1-2; D is unclear. The CDR3 is 12 amino acids. V lost 5 bases and J lost 1, with 8 bases in between. Germline CDR1 reads DFQATT; CDR2 reads SNEGSKA (reference sequence). The CDR3 sequence: CSAYRNNYGYTF. CDR3 DNA: TGCAGTGCTTATAGAAATAACTATGGCTACACCTTC.

The chain joins TRBV9 to TRBJ2-7, with a tentative D call TRBD1 (7 bases). Germline CDR1 and CDR2: SGDLS and YYNGEE. The CDR3 is 15 amino acids. With 2 bases removed from V and 2 bases from J, the gap between germline ends came to 14 bases. Here the CDR3 reads CASSVGGQLTYEQYF. The CDR3 coding sequence is TGTGCCAGCAGCGTCGGGGGACAGCTGACCTACGAGCAGTACTTC.

This clonotype came up a few times. CDR3 protein: CASSSPGGPGNEQFF. CDR3 in DNA: TGTGCCAGCAGCTCTCCGGGAGGGCCAGGCAATGAGCAGTTCTTC. This sequence joins TRBV6-2 or TRBV6-3 and TRBJ2-1, with 8 positions matching TRBD2. Trimming took 6 bases from V and 6 from J; bases not matched to a gene: 10. There are 15 residues in the CDR3. Germline V lookup: CDR1 MNHEY, CDR2 SVGEGT.

This clonotype was detected ten times or more. The chain employs TRBV20-1 and TRBJ1-4; D is unclear. The CDR3 has 14 amino acids. Trimming took off 0 bases at V and 7 bases at J, with 12 bases between the two ends. The germline gives CDR1 DFQATT, CDR2 SNEGSKA (reference sequence). The CDR3 nucleotides are TGCAGTGCTAGAGATCGAGGGCGGGGTGAAAAACTGTTTTTT. It codes for CSARDRGRGEKLFF.

This clonotype was recorded a few times. The rearrangement links TRBV14 to TRBJ2-3, with a weak D call TRBD1 (5 bases). In germline, CDR1 is SGHDN, CDR2 FVKESK. The CDR3 runs 15 residues. The V gene lost 1 base and the J gene lost 0 bases, with 8 bases spanning the gap. The CDR3 is CASSQVGPSTDTQYF. In DNA, the CDR3 is TGTGCCAGCAGCCAAGTGGGGCCTAGCACAGATACGCAGTATTTT. Filled out from reference TRBV14 and TRBJ2-3, the complete variable domain reads EAGVTQFPSHSVIEKGQTVTLRCDPISGHDNLYWYRRVMGKEIKFLLHFVKESKQDESGMPNNRFLAERTGGTYSTLKVQPAELEDSGVYFCASSQVGPSTDTQYFGPGTRLTVL.

This sequence joins TRBV12-2 and TRBJ2-2. TRBV12-2 is an annotated pseudogene. This CDR3 is 17 amino acids long. Here the CDR3 DNA reads TGTGCAAGTCGCCCACTGGGTTGCCGGAAGCCCACCGAGGAGCTGTTTTTT. This gives the protein CASRPLGCRKPTEELFF.

The sample holds many counts of this clonotype. This chain links TRBV10-3 with TRBJ1-1, with D perhaps TRBD1 (6 bases). This CDR3 is 13 amino acids long. CDR1 and CDR2 from the germline V gene are ENHRY and SYGVKD. Trimming cost V 6 bases and J 0 bases, with 8 bases left between them. CDR3: CAIREGVNTEAFF. The CDR3 coding sequence is TGTGCCATCAGAGAGGGGGTGAACACTGAAGCTTTCTTT.

This chain connects TRBV12-3 or TRBV12-4 to TRBJ2-3; 7 nucleotides agree with TRBD2. The length of the CDR3 is 14 residues. V dropped 8 bases and J dropped 0; count of bases not matched to a gene: 5. The CDR3 DNA follows: TGTGCCAGCTCCAGCGGGATTAGCACAGATACGCAGTATTTT. It is translated as CASSSGISTDTQYF.

This clonotype showed up just a few times. V is TRBV30 and J is TRBJ1-3; D is unresolved. Germline V gene lookup returns CDR1 GTSNPN and CDR2 SVGIG (reference sequence). The CDR3 spans 15 residues. Deletions cut 0 bases from V and 0 bases from J, with 9 bases between. The chain's CDR3 is CAWSVLGYSGNTIYF. The CDR3 region has the DNA TGTGCCTGGAGTGTTCTTGGATACTCTGGAAACACCATATATTTT. The full variable domain, its missing parts supplied by reference TRBV30 and TRBJ1-3, is SQTIHQWPATLVQPVGSPLSLECTVEGTSNPNLYWYRQAAGRGLQLLFYSVGIGQISSEVPQNLSASRPQDRQFILSSKKLLLSDSGFYLCAWSVLGYSGNTIYFGEGSWLTVV.

In this sample, this clonotype turned up many times. The chain employs TRBV5-6 and TRBJ1-1, with 8 bases that match TRBD1. V dropped 3 bases and J dropped 4; count of bases not matched to a gene: 5. Germline V gene lookup returns CDR1 SGHDT and CDR2 YYEEEE. CDR3 length: 14 residues. The CDR3 nucleotides are TGTGCCAGCAGCTCGGTCAGGGGGCTCACTGAAGCTTTCTTT. Translated: CASSSVRGLTEAFF. The full variable domain, its missing parts supplied by reference TRBV5-6 and TRBJ1-1, is DAGVTQSPTHLIKTRGQQVTLRCSPKSGHDTVSWYQQALGQGPQFIFQYYEEEERQRGNFPDRFSGHQFPNYSSELNVNALLLGDSALYLCASSSVRGLTEAFFGQGTRLTVV.

The V call is TRBV28, the J call TRBJ1-5; D is perhaps TRBD1 (5 bases). Trimming took off 7 bases at V and 7 bases at J, with 11 bases between the two ends. Germline V gene sequence: CDR1 MDHEN, CDR2 SYDVKM. The CDR3 is made up of 12 amino acids. CDR3 DNA: TGTGCCAGCAAGCAGGGTACCCAGCCCCAGCATTTT. Its protein product is CASKQGTQPQHF.

V usage is TRBV10-3 and J usage is TRBJ2-5; no clear D gene. The CDR3 extends over 13 amino acids. Per germline, CDR1 ENHRY and CDR2 SYGVKD. Trimming left V 7 bases short and J 2 bases short, with 11 bases between. The CDR3 region is CAINQRLQETQYF. CDR3 DNA sequence: TGTGCCATCAACCAACGGCTTCAAGAGACCCAGTACTTC.

On this clonotype itself: A read error may explain this, as a much larger clone is one base away. The chain carries TRBV4-2 and TRBJ2-1; a possible D gene is TRBD2 (5 bases). CDR3 length: 16 residues. Germline-derived CDR1 and CDR2 are LGHNA and YNFKEQ. The V end lost 0 bases, the J end lost 8 bases, and 17 bases lay between the germline ends. The CDR3 loop is CASSQDFAGTYYEQFF. The CDR3 coding sequence is TGTGCCAGCAGCCAAGATTTCGCGGGTACTTACTATGAGCAGTTCTTC.